This TCR beta chain appears in the sequencing data of a study of T cell responses to AZD1222 COVID-19 vaccine. Comment on this clone: Its antigen is unknown.

Sequenced by immunoSEQ multiplex PCR; TCRdb stores in-frame clones only, minus some. The data contain about 140,000 clones, about 90% of them singletons. This CDR3 spans 17 amino acids. CDR1 is SEHNR, CDR2 FQNEAQ, per germline (reference sequence). With 2 bases removed from V and 1 base from J, the gap between germline ends came to 17 bases. Study results and limitations: No day 14 peak samples; only post-peak repertoires were characterized.

Sequencing used peripheral blood, obtained on day 0 of AZD1222 vaccination. The source is an adult in good health. The chain carries TRBV7-9 and TRBJ1-1; D uncertain. The CDR3 bases are TGTGCCAGCAGCTTAACGTTGTGGTATTGGGGGAACACTGAAGCTTTCTTT. Protein sequence: CASSLTLWYWGNTEAFF.